Following are 26 T cell receptor beta chains from one sample sequenced in a study of blood T cells in healthy people across ages. PCR was performed a second time for 7 to 11 cycles using a sample-barcoded 5' primer and a J-beta primer mix. TCRdb called the 5' RACE reads again in MiXCR, with one record for every CDR3 protein. The table has some 320,000 distinct CDR3 sequences, around 30% seen once. The sample comprised blood. Receptor source: a woman aged 70 to 79 in good health.

For this clonotype: Germline is not matched at one junction end, which may reflect a read error. V gene TRBV29-1 combines with J gene TRBJ2-1, with D possibly matching TRBD1 (6 bases). The CDR3 has 14 amino acids. Looked up from germline, CDR1 is SQVTM and CDR2 is ANQGSEA. CDR3 residues: CSVTGLVGYNERFF. The DNA of the CDR3 is TGCAGCGTAACAGGGTTAGTGGGATACAATGAGCGGTTCTTC.

This clonotype showed up many times. The chain links TRBV28 to TRBJ1-5; TRBD1 matches at 9 bases. CDR1 is MDHEN, CDR2 SYDVKM, per germline. The CDR3 has 14 amino acids. V lost 6 bases and J lost 4; bases outside the gene matches: 4. The CDR3 loop reads CASRSGTGNQPQHF. The CDR3 DNA sequence: TGTGCCAGCAGATCCGGGACAGGGAATCAGCCCCAGCATTTT.

This clonotype was picked up a small number of times. The chain recombines TRBV7-9 with TRBJ1-2; D possibly corresponds to TRBD1 (5 bases). V lost 2 bases and J 8 bases, leaving 15 bases between the germline ends. The CDR3 runs 14 residues. Germline values: CDR1 SEHNR, CDR2 FQNEAQ (reference sequence). For the CDR3, the DNA is TGTGCCAGCAGCTTATCCGGGGCTGCGGAGGGCTACACCTTC. Protein product: CASSLSGAAEGYTF.

This clonotype was found once. This chain joins TRBV29-1 and TRBJ2-1; TRBD2 is a possible D gene (5 bases). The J call is uncertain, as TRBJ2-7 better fits the DNA end. This CDR3 spans 12 amino acids. Germline V gene sequence: CDR1 SQVTM, CDR2 ANQGSEA. This chain's CDR3 is CSVRTGAYEQYF. CDR3 DNA: TGCAGCGTCCGGACTGGTGCATACGAGCAGTACTTC.

The rearrangement uses TRBV2 and TRBJ2-1; the D is unclear. Germline values: CDR1 SNHLY, CDR2 FYNNEI. CDR3 length equals 16 residues. Trimming removed 5 bases at V and 0 bases at J, with 14 bases between. This CDR3 reads CASSRLGPSSYNEQFF. The CDR3 DNA is TGTGCCAGCAGTCGACTCGGACCGAGCTCCTACAATGAGCAGTTCTTC.

This clonotype has a count of ten or more. The rearrangement joins TRBV9 to TRBJ1-5; 8 bases are a match to TRBD1. V trimming: 3 bases; J trimming: 3 bases; junction bases outside the gene matches: 2. CDR1 is SGDLS, CDR2 YYNGEE, per germline. CDR3 length: 14 residues. The CDR3 here is CASSGTGNNQPQHF. For the CDR3, the DNA is TGTGCCAGCAGCGGGACAGGGAACAATCAGCCCCAGCATTTT.

In this sample, this clonotype turned up a few times. This chain's CDR3 is CASSSRTSLETQYF. CDR3 nucleotides: TGTGCCAGCAGTTCCCGGACTAGCTTAGAGACCCAGTACTTC. The gene calls are TRBV28 and TRBJ2-5, with 8 bases aligning to TRBD2. Losses at the gene ends were 4 bases for V and 4 bases for J; bases not matched to a gene: 5. The CDR3 is made up of 14 amino acids. CDR1 and CDR2 from the germline V gene are MDHEN and SYDVKM.

The chain recombines TRBV20-1 with TRBJ2-5, with 7 bases matching TRBD1. Matching the DNA end better, TRBJ2-1 makes the J call doubtful. Germline V CDR1 and CDR2: DFQATT, SNEGSKA (reference sequence). This CDR3 is 14 amino acids long. The CDR3 DNA reads TGCAGTGCAGGCCCGCGTGGGACAGTCGGTGAGCAGTTCTTC. Protein: CSAGPRGTVGEQFF.

This clonotype was observed a few times. V gene TRBV20-1 combines with J gene TRBJ2-6; D gene ambiguous. V shed 5 bases and J shed 0 bases, with 14 bases lying between them. Looked up from germline, CDR1 is DFQATT and CDR2 is SNEGSKA (reference sequence). This CDR3 spans 16 amino acids. Here the CDR3 DNA reads TGCAGTGCTGCGGACCCCTTGAGCTCTGGGGCCAACGTCCTGACTTTC. It codes for CSAADPLSSGANVLTF.

This clonotype was counted between two and nine times. V usage is TRBV20-1 and J usage is TRBJ2-1; tentative D call: TRBD2 (6 bases). CDR1 and CDR2 (germline): DFQATT, SNEGSKA (reference sequence). CDR3 length: 13 amino acids. V shed 6 bases and J shed 6 bases, with 15 bases lying between them. The CDR3 sequence: CSAAGLSANEQFF. The CDR3 region has the DNA TGCAGTGCAGCGGGCCTTTCTGCCAATGAGCAGTTCTTC.

This clonotype was observed a handful of times. This sequence joins TRBV5-1 and TRBJ2-5, with TRBD1 as a possible D gene (6 bases). The V end was cut by 1 base, the J end by 0 bases, with 16 bases between. The CDR3 has 17 residues. Germline loops: CDR1 SGHRS, CDR2 YFSETQ. CDR3 loop: CASSLNPGTSYQETQYF. The CDR3 DNA reads TGCGCCAGCAGCTTGAATCCTGGGACATCCTACCAAGAGACCCAGTACTTC.

The chain employs TRBV7-2 and TRBJ1-5; possibly TRBD1 for D (6 bases). The V end was cut by 4 bases, the J end by 10 bases, with 14 bases between. Germline assignment: CDR1 SGHTA and CDR2 FQGNSA. This CDR3 has 13 residues. The CDR3 DNA reads as TGTGCCAGCAGCTGGGGGCGAGCGGAACCCCAGCATTTT. Translated, it gives CASSWGRAEPQHF.

This clonotype has at least ten counts. The V gene is TRBV5-1, the J gene TRBJ2-1; D possibly uses TRBD1 or TRBD2 (5 bases each). Trimming left V 3 bases short and J 0 bases short, with 13 bases between. This CDR3 spans 16 amino acids. Germline CDR1 SGHRS, CDR2 YFSETQ. The CDR3 is CASSSGTLSSYNEQFF. CDR3 DNA sequence: TGCGCCAGCAGCTCTGGGACCCTGAGCTCCTACAATGAGCAGTTCTTC.

This clonotype has only a few counts. This chain joins TRBV28 and TRBJ2-7; TRBD2 matches at 8 bases. Looked up from germline, CDR1 is MDHEN and CDR2 is SYDVKM. J was trimmed by 7 bases and V by 4 bases; bases with no gene match: 12. The CDR3 extends over 15 amino acids. In DNA form, the CDR3 reads TGTGCCAGCAGTTCCTCTCGGGGGGGTTCCTGGGAGCAGTACTTC. It encodes CASSSSRGGSWEQYF.

This clonotype was seen a few times. The chain combines TRBV2 with TRBJ2-5; D call uncertain. The better agreement between TRBJ2-7 and the DNA end casts doubt on the J call. Germline V gene data show CDR1 as SNHLY and CDR2 as FYNNEI. The CDR3 loop spans 14 amino acids. The DNA for the CDR3 is TGTGCCAGCAGTTCGGGCTTAATTTCCTACGAGCAGTACTTC. Translation gives CASSSGLISYEQYF.

The genes are TRBV20-1 and TRBJ2-5; 10 nucleotides align to TRBD1. The J call is in doubt because the DNA end fits TRBJ2-7 better. Germline V gives CDR1 DFQATT, CDR2 SNEGSKA (reference sequence). The CDR3 spans 14 residues. CDR3 protein: CSAFTGTGAYEQYF. The CDR3 DNA reads TGCAGTGCCTTCACTGGGACAGGGGCCTACGAGCAGTACTTC.

This rearrangement joins TRBV7-2 to TRBJ2-1; 7 positions agree with TRBD1. Unmatched junction bases numbered 8, after V lost 3 bases and J lost 0 bases. Germline V CDR1 and CDR2: SGHTA, FQGNSA. The CDR3 runs 17 residues. CDR3 in amino acids: CASSFPRTGSSYNEQFF. CDR3 in DNA: TGTGCCAGCAGCTTCCCCCGGACAGGCAGCTCCTACAATGAGCAGTTCTTC. Using reference TRBV7-2 and TRBJ2-1 for the parts outside the CDR3, the full variable domain is GAGVSQSPSNKVTEKGKDVELRCDPISGHTALYWYRQSLGQGLEFLIYFQGNSAPDKSGLPSDRFSAERTGGSVSTLTIQRTQQEDSAVYLCASSFPRTGSSYNEQFFGPGTRLTVL.

J is TRBJ2-7 and V is TRBV27, with 10 bases aligning to TRBD2. V was pared by 4 bases and J by 5 bases, with 5 bases of the junction left unmatched. Per the germline V gene, CDR1 is MNHEY and CDR2 is SMNVEV (reference sequence). The CDR3 runs to 14 residues. The CDR3 region is CASSWASGSDEQYF. CDR3 nucleotide sequence: TGTGCCAGCAGTTGGGCTAGCGGGAGCGACGAGCAGTACTTC.

This clonotype has just a few counts. One end of the junction varies from germline; a read error may be responsible. In DNA, the CDR3 is TGCGCCAGCAGCTTGGATTTGATCAGCACGGATACGCAGTATTTT. Protein product: CASSLDLISTDTQYF. The chain is built from TRBV5-1 and TRBJ2-3; D not certain. CDR1 and CDR2 (germline): SGHRS, YFSETQ. This CDR3 comprises 15 residues.

As to this clonotype: This could be a read error, since a much larger clone is one nucleotide away. The chain carries TRBV7-9 and TRBJ2-5, with 9 bases matching TRBD1. The germline V gene has CDR1 SEHNR and CDR2 FQNEAQ (reference sequence). The CDR3 is 14 residues long. The J segment lost 1 base and the V segment lost 5 bases, leaving 2 bases of the junction unmatched. CDR3 bases: TGTGCCAGCAGCCGACAGGGGGGCCAAGAGACCCAGTACTTC. Its translation: CASSRQGGQETQYF.

This sequence joins TRBV2 and TRBJ1-1; D is unclear. This CDR3 is 13 amino acids long. V was cut by 1 base and J by 7 bases, with 10 bases left in between. Germline CDR1 SNHLY, CDR2 FYNNEI. The CDR3 DNA sequence: TGTGCCAGCAGTGAAGTGTCGGGCCGTGAAGCTTTCTTT. This translates into CASSEVSGREAFF.

This clonotype was observed once. V usage is TRBV19 and J usage is TRBJ1-3; maybe TRBD1 (5 bases). Trimming removed 6 bases from V and 7 bases from J, with 16 bases in between. Germline V gives CDR1 LNHDA, CDR2 SQIVND (reference sequence). The CDR3 has 14 residues. CDR3 nucleotides: TGTGCCAGTAGCCCGGGACGTGATTGGAACACCATATATTTT. Translating it yields CASSPGRDWNTIYF.

The chain uses TRBV15 and TRBJ2-5; 14 bases agree with TRBD2. The J call is doubtful: the DNA matches TRBJ2-1 better. In germline, CDR1 is LNHNV, CDR2 YYDKDF (reference sequence). This CDR3 region has 15 residues. The DNA for the CDR3 is TGTGCCACCAGCAGAGAGGGACTAGCGGGAGATGAGCAGTTCTTC. It specifies CATSREGLAGDEQFF.

The chain carries TRBV7-6 and TRBJ2-5; 13 bases fit TRBD2. Germline V CDR1 and CDR2: SGHVS, FNYEAQ. The length of the CDR3 is 17 residues. With 8 bases clipped from V and 1 base from J, the junction kept 10 bases outside the gene matches. The CDR3 sequence is CASRLAGGTNFQETQYF. Here the CDR3 DNA reads TGTGCCAGCCGACTAGCGGGAGGTACCAATTTCCAAGAGACCCAGTACTTC.

This rearrangement joins TRBV24-1 to TRBJ2-2; D remains ambiguous. This CDR3 is 12 amino acids long. The V and J ends lost 6 bases and 1 base respectively, with 2 bases between them. The germline CDR1 and CDR2 sequences are KGHDR and SFDVKD. The CDR3 region has the DNA TGTGCCACCAGTCAGAACACCGGGGAGCTGTTTTTT. This sequence encodes CATSQNTGELFF.

The chain couples TRBV7-9 to TRBJ1-2; perhaps TRBD1 as D (6 bases). This CDR3 has 13 residues. Trimming left V 6 bases short and J 6 bases short, with 14 bases between. Germline V gene data show CDR1 as SEHNR and CDR2 as FQNEAQ (reference sequence). CDR3 region: CASSLGGSDGYTF. DNA for the CDR3: TGTGCCAGCAGTCTAGGGGGGAGCGATGGCTACACCTTC.